This T cell receptor (beta chain) was sequenced in a study of shared clonotypes between healthy human individuals. In the naive CD8 group, cells lacked CD45RO and were positively selected for CCR7, so terminally differentiated effector memory CD45RA+ cells were left out. All donors were Caucasian adults living in Nashville, Tennessee. Germline loops: CDR1 SGHRS, CDR2 YFSETQ. The CDR3 spans 17 residues. The V end lost 0 bases, the J end lost 0 bases, and 13 bases lay between the germline ends. Study observations and caveats: Some naive CD4 clonotypes, 5% to 5.5%, turned up in common across four donors. Clonotype sharing among the donors was expected to vary with sequencing depth.

Method: immunoSEQ multiplex PCR; TCRdb's copy keeps in-frame clones and lacks some. Altogether around 2.1 million clones are present, roughly 91% being singletons, with the ten largest covering about 1.8%. In the case of this clone: Antigen specificity is unknown.

This chain joins TRBV5-1 and TRBJ2-1; TRBD2 is a possible D gene (6 bases). The TCR originated in a man in his late teens or twenties in good health. Some clones in this sample may be carry-over from other donors' samples. Sequencing was done on a sample of naive CD8+ T cells from PBMCs. The CDR3 DNA sequence: TGCGCCAGCAGCTTGGCCTCTGGTAGCGGCTCCTACAATGAGCAGTTCTTC. Translated: CASSLASGSGSYNEQFF.